This is a list of T cell receptor beta chains from one sample in a study of T cell responses to AZD1222 COVID-19 vaccine. Produced via immunoSEQ multiplex PCR; TCRdb's table is partial and in-frame only. The table records roughly 150,000 clones, around 90% of them present only once. The material sequenced was peripheral blood, taken 28 days after the second AZD1222 dose. The receptors come from an adult who received the AZD1222 COVID-19 vaccine. Both conserved end residues are part of each CDR3. The D gene is left open where the match is weak. Only part of the rows carry a size: once, few, many, or a class if the clone is expanded.

size	J	V	D	CDR3	DNA
NA	TRBJ1-2	TRBV19	NA	CASSISITYGYTF	TGTGCCAGTAGTATTAGTATCACCTATGGCTACACCTTC
NA	TRBJ1-1	TRBV5-4	NA	CASSLAVSGGTEAFF	TGTGCCAGCAGCTTGGCTGTCTCGGGGGGCACTGAAGCTTTCTTT
NA	TRBJ2-1	TRBV7-6	NA	CASSLEAVPHNEQFF	TGTGCCAGCAGCTTAGAGGCAGTACCACACAATGAGCAGTTCTTC
NA	TRBJ2-3	TRBV14	NA	CASSQNLYRRGGADTQYF	TGTGCCAGCAGCCAAAACCTTTACAGGCGGGGTGGCGCAGATACGCAGTATTTT
NA	TRBJ2-7	TRBV12-3/TRBV12-4	TRBD2	CASAVSGDYEQYF	TGTGCCTCGGCCGTTAGCGGGGACTACGAGCAGTACTTC
NA	TRBJ1-1	TRBV7-2	TRBD1	CASSSGQGRIAFF	TGTGCCAGCAGCTCTGGACAGGGGAGGATCGCTTTCTTT
many	TRBJ1-2	TRBV4-2	TRBD1	CASSQNMGEPQGGGYGYTF	TGTGCCAGCAGCCAAAACATGGGGGAGCCTCAGGGGGGAGGGTATGGCTACACCTTC
NA	TRBJ2-7	TRBV6-5	NA	CASTQETYEQYF	TGTGCCAGCACACAGGAGACCTACGAGCAGTACTTC
NA	TRBJ1-1	TRBV5-1	NA	CASSLKGNTEAFF	TGCGCCAGCAGCTTGAAGGGGAACACTGAAGCTTTCTTT
NA	TRBJ2-7	TRBV10-3	TRBD1	CAISEWGQGSYEQYF	TGTGCCATCAGTGAGTGGGGACAGGGGAGTTACGAGCAGTACTTC
NA	TRBJ1-5	TRBV18	NA	CASSPRESNQPQHF	TGTGCCAGCTCACCACGGGAGAGCAATCAGCCCCAGCATTTT
few	TRBJ2-7	TRBV27	TRBD1	CASSWGTGSLYEQYF	TGTGCCAGCAGTTGGGGGACAGGGAGTCTCTACGAGCAGTACTTC
NA	TRBJ1-1	TRBV2	TRBD1	CASRTGRGTEAFF	TGTGCCAGCAGGACAGGGCGGGGCACTGAAGCTTTCTTT
once	TRBJ2-7	TRBV12-3/TRBV12-4	NA	CASSGVSYEQYF	TGTGCCAGCAGTGGGGTCTCCTACGAGCAGTACTTC
once	TRBJ1-4	TRBV7-2	TRBD1	CASSLFGTGVEKLFF	TGTGCCAGCAGCTTATTTGGGACAGGGGTCGAAAAACTGTTTTTT
NA	TRBJ2-7	TRBV11-2	NA	CASSLGITYEQYF	TGTGCCAGCAGCTTAGGAATTACCTACGAGCAGTACTTC
once	TRBJ2-1	TRBV2	NA	CAGFRDVYNEQFF	TGTGCCGGATTCCGGGACGTATACAATGAGCAGTTCTTC
NA	TRBJ1-1	TRBV5-1	TRBD1	CASSLTGQGNTEAFF	TGCGCCAGCAGCTTAACGGGACAGGGGAACACTGAAGCTTTCTTT
NA	TRBJ1-2	TRBV29-1	NA	CSVDRQGGGYTF	TGCAGCGTTGATCGGCAGGGAGGCGGCTACACCTTC
few	TRBJ2-7	TRBV2	NA	CASRDLTWRTSYEQYF	TGTGCCAGCAGAGACCTGACGTGGCGGACATCCTACGAGCAGTACTTC
NA	TRBJ1-3	TRBV7-9	TRBD1	CASSLDDRGAGNTIYF	TGTGCCAGCAGCTTGGACGACAGGGGAGCTGGAAACACCATATATTTT
NA	TRBJ2-2	TRBV9	TRBD2	CASSVPRGGGTGELFF	TGTGCCAGCAGCGTTCCTCGGGGGGGCGGCACCGGGGAGCTGTTTTTT
NA	TRBJ2-1	TRBV20-1	NA	CSPEGGNEQFF	TGCAGTCCAGAGGGGGGGAATGAGCAGTTCTTC
NA	TRBJ2-3	TRBV6-2/TRBV6-3	TRBD2	CASSQRGGTDTQYF	TGTGCCAGCAGCCAGCGGGGGGGCACAGATACGCAGTATTTT